This is a list of T cell receptor beta chains from one sample in a study of long-term antiretroviral therapy in people with HIV. Here immunoSEQ multiplex PCR was the method, and the copy in TCRdb shows in-frame clones only, minus some. This table holds roughly 28,000 clones, roughly nine tenths found once. The material sequenced was unsorted PBMCs, taken 3.1 years after starting antiretroviral therapy. These receptors all stem from a man younger than 35 with HIV. CDR3s include the opening cysteine and the closing phenylalanine or tryptophan. Fields, in order: CDR3 DNA, CDR3 protein, V gene, J gene, D gene, clone size. A D gene is named only where the DNA matches it firmly. Clone size is stated in some rows and not others, as once, few, many or a class when expanded.

CDR3 DNA: TGTGCCAGTAGTATGGCTAGCGGGAGGGCCGGAGATACGCAGTATTTT
CDR3 protein: CASSMASGRAGDTQYF
V gene: TRBV19
J gene: TRBJ2-3
D gene: TRBD2
clone size: -

CDR3 DNA: TGTGCCAGCAGCGTCCTCGGGGCGGGGCGGGAAAAACTGTTTTTT
CDR3 protein: CASSVLGAGREKLFF
V gene: TRBV7-9
J gene: TRBJ1-4
D gene: -
clone size: -

CDR3 DNA: TGTGCCAGCGGAGCGGGTGGGGAGACCCAGTACTTC
CDR3 protein: CASGAGGETQYF
V gene: TRBV2
J gene: TRBJ2-5
D gene: -
clone size: -

CDR3 DNA: TGTGCCAGCAGTGTACCGGGACTACAAGATACGCAGTATTTT
CDR3 protein: CASSVPGLQDTQYF
V gene: TRBV6-5
J gene: TRBJ2-3
D gene: TRBD2
clone size: -

CDR3 DNA: TGTGCCAGCAGATCCAGCGGGAGTGACGAGCAGTACTTC
CDR3 protein: CASRSSGSDEQYF
V gene: TRBV2
J gene: TRBJ2-7
D gene: TRBD2
clone size: once

CDR3 DNA: TGTGCCATAGGGTGGAGTAACGAGCAGTACTTC
CDR3 protein: CAIGWSNEQYF
V gene: TRBV10-3
J gene: TRBJ2-7
D gene: -
clone size: -

CDR3 DNA: TGTGCCAGCAGCTTCCGGTACACCGGGGAGCTGTTTTTT
CDR3 protein: CASSFRYTGELFF
V gene: TRBV5-5
J gene: TRBJ2-2
D gene: -
clone size: -

CDR3 DNA: TGCGCCAGCAGCGTAACAGGTTTGACTGAAGCTTTCTTT
CDR3 protein: CASSVTGLTEAFF
V gene: TRBV5-1
J gene: TRBJ1-1
D gene: -
clone size: -

CDR3 DNA: TGTGCCAGCAGCTTGGCATCGGGTGGTCAGCCCCAGCATTTT
CDR3 protein: CASSLASGGQPQHF
V gene: TRBV5-6
J gene: TRBJ1-5
D gene: -
clone size: -

CDR3 DNA: TGTGCCAGCACTAATCTGAATACGCAGTATTTT
CDR3 protein: CASTNLNTQYF
V gene: TRBV5-6
J gene: TRBJ2-3
D gene: -
clone size: -

CDR3 DNA: TGTGCCAGCAGGGGAGGGGAAAAACTGTTTTTT
CDR3 protein: CASRGGEKLFF
V gene: TRBV2
J gene: TRBJ1-4
D gene: -
clone size: -

CDR3 DNA: TGTGCCATCTCTGGGCAGGACTACGAGCAGTACTTC
CDR3 protein: CAISGQDYEQYF
V gene: TRBV10-3
J gene: TRBJ2-7
D gene: -
clone size: few

CDR3 DNA: TGCAGTGCTAGAGGGGACAATGAGCAGTTCTTC
CDR3 protein: CSARGDNEQFF
V gene: TRBV20-1
J gene: TRBJ2-1
D gene: -
clone size: few

CDR3 DNA: TGTGCCAGCTCACCACCGCGACAGCAGAACACTGAAGCTTTCTTT
CDR3 protein: CASSPPRQQNTEAFF
V gene: TRBV18
J gene: TRBJ1-1
D gene: -
clone size: -

CDR3 DNA: TGCGCCAGCAGTGAAGTAGCGGGAGCTACAGATACGCAGTATTTT
CDR3 protein: CASSEVAGATDTQYF
V gene: TRBV10-2
J gene: TRBJ2-3
D gene: TRBD2
clone size: -

CDR3 DNA: TGTGCCAGTAGTAGAGGGACTAGCGTTACCGGGGAGCTGTTTTTT
CDR3 protein: CASSRGTSVTGELFF
V gene: TRBV19
J gene: TRBJ2-2
D gene: TRBD2
clone size: -

CDR3 DNA: TGTGCCAGCAGTTTAAGGGGTACTAGAGGAAACACCATATATTTT
CDR3 protein: CASSLRGTRGNTIYF
V gene: TRBV6-6
J gene: TRBJ1-3
D gene: -
clone size: -

CDR3 DNA: TGTGCCAGCAGCTTAGACCGGCTAGCGCCCTACAATGAGCAGTTCTTC
CDR3 protein: CASSLDRLAPYNEQFF
V gene: TRBV11-2
J gene: TRBJ2-1
D gene: -
clone size: -

CDR3 DNA: TGTGCCATCAGTGAGGAGGGGGGCAGGGGCGAGCAGTACTTC
CDR3 protein: CAISEEGGRGEQYF
V gene: TRBV10-3
J gene: TRBJ2-7
D gene: -
clone size: -

CDR3 DNA: TGTGCCAGCAGCGAAACAGGGGGCGCCTCTAATGAGCAGTACTTC
CDR3 protein: CASSETGGASNEQYF
V gene: TRBV9
J gene: TRBJ2-7
D gene: TRBD1
clone size: -

CDR3 DNA: TGTGCCAGCAGTAGCGGACAGGTTCCTATTATTCCCCCTGCCCACCCCGGGAATGGCTACACCTTC
CDR3 protein: CASSSGQVPIIPPAHPGNGYTF
V gene: TRBV27
J gene: TRBJ1-2
D gene: TRBD1
clone size: -

CDR3 DNA: TGTGCCAGCAGCCACTGGCAGGGCTCCTACAATGAGCAGTTCTTC
CDR3 protein: CASSHWQGSYNEQFF
V gene: TRBV14
J gene: TRBJ2-1
D gene: -
clone size: -

CDR3 DNA: TGTGCCAGCAGCCCGGGGGTCGGGGAGCTTGACGAGCAGTACTTC
CDR3 protein: CASSPGVGELDEQYF
V gene: TRBV11-3
J gene: TRBJ2-7
D gene: -
clone size: -

CDR3 DNA: TGTGCCAGCAGTGTCCCGATGGGGGGCACCGGGGAGCTGTTTTTT
CDR3 protein: CASSVPMGGTGELFF
V gene: TRBV2
J gene: TRBJ2-2
D gene: -
clone size: -

CDR3 DNA: TGTGCCAGCAGCCTTAGCGACTTAGGGGTGCTGAACACTGAAGCTTTCTTT
CDR3 protein: CASSLSDLGVLNTEAFF
V gene: TRBV7-6
J gene: TRBJ1-1
D gene: -
clone size: -

CDR3 DNA: TGTGCCAGCAGCTTGGCTTATGAGCAGTACTTC
CDR3 protein: CASSLAYEQYF
V gene: TRBV5-5
J gene: TRBJ2-7
D gene: -
clone size: -

CDR3 DNA: TGTGCCAGCAGCAAGAGCGGGGGGGCTGAGCAGTACTTC
CDR3 protein: CASSKSGGAEQYF
V gene: TRBV9
J gene: TRBJ2-7
D gene: TRBD2
clone size: once